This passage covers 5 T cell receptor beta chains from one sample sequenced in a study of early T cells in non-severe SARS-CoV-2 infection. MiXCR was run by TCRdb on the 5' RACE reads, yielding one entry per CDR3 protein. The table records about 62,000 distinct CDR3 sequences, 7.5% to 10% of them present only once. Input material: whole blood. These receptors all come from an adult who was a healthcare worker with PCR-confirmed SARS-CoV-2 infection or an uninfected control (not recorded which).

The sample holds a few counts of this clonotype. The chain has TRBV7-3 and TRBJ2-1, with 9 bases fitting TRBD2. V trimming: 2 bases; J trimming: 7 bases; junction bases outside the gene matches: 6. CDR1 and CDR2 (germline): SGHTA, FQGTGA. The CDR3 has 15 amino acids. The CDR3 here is CASSLEASGANEQFF. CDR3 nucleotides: TGTGCCAGCAGCTTAGAGGCTAGCGGGGCGAATGAGCAGTTCTTC.

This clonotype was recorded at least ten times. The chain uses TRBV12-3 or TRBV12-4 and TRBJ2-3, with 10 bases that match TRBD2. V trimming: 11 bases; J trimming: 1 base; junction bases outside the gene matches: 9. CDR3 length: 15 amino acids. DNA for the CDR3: TGTGCCTCCATTAGCGGGGGGCTCCGCACAGATACGCAGTATTTT. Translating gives CASISGGLRTDTQYF.

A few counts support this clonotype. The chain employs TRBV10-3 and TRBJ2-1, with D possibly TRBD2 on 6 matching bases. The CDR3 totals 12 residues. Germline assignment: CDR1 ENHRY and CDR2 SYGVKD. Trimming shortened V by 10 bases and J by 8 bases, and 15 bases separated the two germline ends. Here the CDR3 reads CATSSGLHEQFF. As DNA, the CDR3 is TGTGCCACCTCGTCTGGACTACATGAGCAGTTCTTC.

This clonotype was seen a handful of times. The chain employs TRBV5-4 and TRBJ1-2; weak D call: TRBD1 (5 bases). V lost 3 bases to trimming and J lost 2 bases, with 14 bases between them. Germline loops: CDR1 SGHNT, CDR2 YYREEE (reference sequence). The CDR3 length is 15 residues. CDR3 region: CASSSGRGGNYGYTF. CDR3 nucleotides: TGTGCCAGCAGCTCGGGCCGGGGGGGGAACTATGGCTACACCTTC.

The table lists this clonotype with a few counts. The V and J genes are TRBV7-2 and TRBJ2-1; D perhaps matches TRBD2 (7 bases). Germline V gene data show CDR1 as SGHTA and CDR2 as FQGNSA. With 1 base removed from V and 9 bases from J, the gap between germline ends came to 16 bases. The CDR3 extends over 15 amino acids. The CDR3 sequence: CASSLDSGASGEQFF. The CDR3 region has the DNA TGTGCCAGCAGCTTAGATTCAGGGGCTAGCGGTGAGCAGTTCTTC.